These T cell receptor beta chains were read from a single sample in a study of blood T cell repertoires in COVID-19. Data came from immunoSEQ multiplex PCR; TCRdb stores just in-frame clones and leaves some out. The data hold 250,000 or so clones, with approximately 80% observed a single time. The specimen sequenced was peripheral blood. The receptors were gathered from a woman in her 70s with acute or convalescent COVID-19. The CDR3 runs from the conserved cysteine through the conserved F or W. The order of the fields is D gene, V gene, J gene, CDR3 protein, CDR3 DNA. D genes are given only for firm matches.

TRBD1	TRBV24-1	TRBJ1-5	CATSDPGQVDQPQHF	TGTGCCACCAGTGATCCGGGACAGGTCGATCAGCCCCAGCATTTT
NA	TRBV28	TRBJ1-2	CASPGEGGYGYTF	TGTGCCAGCCCGGGAGAGGGAGGGTATGGCTACACCTTC
NA	TRBV3-1/TRBV3-2	TRBJ2-2	CASSHATYTGTANTGELFF	TGTGCCAGCAGCCATGCAACGTATACAGGCACCGCGAACACCGGGGAGCTGTTTTTT
NA	TRBV19	TRBJ1-3	CASSMVGAGNTIYF	TGTGCCAGTAGTATGGTAGGGGCTGGAAACACCATATATTTT
TRBD1	TRBV5-1	TRBJ2-3	CASSMTGESTQYF	TGCGCCAGCAGCATGACAGGGGAGAGTACGCAGTATTTT
TRBD2	TRBV2	TRBJ2-5	CASSPGLAEETQYF	TGTGCCAGCAGCCCTGGACTAGCCGAAGAGACCCAGTACTTC
NA	TRBV24-1	TRBJ1-4	CATSDSSQGNEKLFF	TGTGCCACCAGTGATTCTAGCCAGGGGAACGAAAAACTGTTTTTT
NA	TRBV3-1/TRBV3-2	TRBJ1-6	CASSQDPGKTPLHF	TGTGCCAGCAGCCAAGATCCAGGGAAGACACCCCTCCACTTT
NA	TRBV5-6	TRBJ1-4	CASSPSFGAREKLFF	TGTGCCAGCAGCCCCTCGTTTGGGGCGCGAGAAAAACTGTTTTTT
TRBD1	TRBV28	TRBJ1-5	CASRGQGVVDQPQHF	TGTGCCAGCAGAGGTCAGGGGGTGGTTGATCAGCCCCAGCATTTT
NA	TRBV18	TRBJ1-2	CASSLQENYGYTF	TGTGCCAGCTCACTTCAGGAAAACTATGGCTACACCTTC
TRBD2	TRBV6-5	TRBJ2-2	CASSTSGGTGELFF	TGTGCCAGCAGTACTAGCGGGGGCACCGGGGAGCTGTTTTTT
NA	TRBV19	TRBJ1-1	CASSRARSVLNGAFF	TGTGCCAGTAGCAGGGCAAGGTCGGTATTGAACGGAGCTTTCTTT